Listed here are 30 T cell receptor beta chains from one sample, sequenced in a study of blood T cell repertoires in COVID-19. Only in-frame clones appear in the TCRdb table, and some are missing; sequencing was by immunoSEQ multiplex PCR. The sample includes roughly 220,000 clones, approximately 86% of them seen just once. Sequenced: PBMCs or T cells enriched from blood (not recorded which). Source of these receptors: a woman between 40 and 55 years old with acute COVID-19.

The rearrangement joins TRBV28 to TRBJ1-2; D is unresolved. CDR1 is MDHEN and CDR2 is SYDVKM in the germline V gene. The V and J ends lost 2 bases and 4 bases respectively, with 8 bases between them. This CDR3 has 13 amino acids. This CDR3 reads CASSLATRYGYTF. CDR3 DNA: TGTGCCAGCAGTTTAGCCACGCGCTATGGCTACACCTTC.

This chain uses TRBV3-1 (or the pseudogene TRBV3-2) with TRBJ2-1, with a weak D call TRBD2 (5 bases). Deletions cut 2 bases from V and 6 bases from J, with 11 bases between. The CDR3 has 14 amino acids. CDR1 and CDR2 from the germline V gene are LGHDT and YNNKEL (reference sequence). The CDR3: CASSQSLAGNEQFF. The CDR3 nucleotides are TGTGCCAGCAGCCAATCGCTAGCCGGCAATGAGCAGTTCTTC.

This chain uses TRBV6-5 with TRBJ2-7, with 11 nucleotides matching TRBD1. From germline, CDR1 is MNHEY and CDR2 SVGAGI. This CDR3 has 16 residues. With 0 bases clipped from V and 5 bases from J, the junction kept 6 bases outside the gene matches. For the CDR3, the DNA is TGTGCCAGCAGTTACTCGGGGACAGGGGGTAAGGACGAGCAGTACTTC. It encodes CASSYSGTGGKDEQYF.

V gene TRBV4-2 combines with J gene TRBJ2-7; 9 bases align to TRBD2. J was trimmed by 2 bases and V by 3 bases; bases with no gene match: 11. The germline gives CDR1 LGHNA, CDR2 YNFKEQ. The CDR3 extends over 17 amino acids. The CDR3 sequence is CASSHYEISGGTYEQYF. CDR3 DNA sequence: TGTGCCAGCAGCCACTATGAGATCAGCGGGGGGACCTACGAGCAGTACTTC.

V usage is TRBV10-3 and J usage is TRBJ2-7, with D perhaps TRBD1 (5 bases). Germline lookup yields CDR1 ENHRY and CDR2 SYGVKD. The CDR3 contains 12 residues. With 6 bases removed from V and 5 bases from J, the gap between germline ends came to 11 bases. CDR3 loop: CAISAGYDEQYF. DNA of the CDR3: TGTGCCATCAGCGCAGGGTACGACGAGCAGTACTTC.

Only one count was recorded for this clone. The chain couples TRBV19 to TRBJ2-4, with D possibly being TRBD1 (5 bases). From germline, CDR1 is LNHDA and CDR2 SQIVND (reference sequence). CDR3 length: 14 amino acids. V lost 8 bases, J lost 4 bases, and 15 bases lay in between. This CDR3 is CASGERQSKNIQYF. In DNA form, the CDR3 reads TGTGCCAGTGGGGAAAGACAGAGTAAAAACATTCAGTACTTC.

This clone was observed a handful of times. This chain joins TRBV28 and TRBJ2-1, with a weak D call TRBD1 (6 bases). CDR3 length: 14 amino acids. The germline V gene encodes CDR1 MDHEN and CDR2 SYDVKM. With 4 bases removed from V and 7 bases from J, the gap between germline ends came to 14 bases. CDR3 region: CASSSSSQGNEQFF. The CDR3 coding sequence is TGTGCCAGCAGTTCTTCTTCACAGGGTAATGAGCAGTTCTTC. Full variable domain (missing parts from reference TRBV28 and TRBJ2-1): DVKVTQSSRYLVKRTGEKVFLECVQDMDHENMFWYRQDPGLGLRLIYFSYDVKMKEKGDIPEGYSVSREKKERFSLILESASTNQTSMYLCASSSSSQGNEQFFGPGTRLTVL.

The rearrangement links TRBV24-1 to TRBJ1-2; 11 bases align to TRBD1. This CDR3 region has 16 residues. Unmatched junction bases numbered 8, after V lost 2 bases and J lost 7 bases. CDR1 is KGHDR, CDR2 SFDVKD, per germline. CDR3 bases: TGTGCCACCAGTGATTCGGGGACAGGGGGAGGACGTGGCTACACCTTC. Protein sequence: CATSDSGTGGGRGYTF.

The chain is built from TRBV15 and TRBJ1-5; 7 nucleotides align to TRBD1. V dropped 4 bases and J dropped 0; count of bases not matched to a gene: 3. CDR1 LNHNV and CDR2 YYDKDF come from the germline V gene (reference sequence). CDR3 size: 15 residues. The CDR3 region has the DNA TGTGCCACCAGCAAGGGGGCCCATAGCAATCAGCCCCAGCATTTT. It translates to CATSKGAHSNQPQHF.

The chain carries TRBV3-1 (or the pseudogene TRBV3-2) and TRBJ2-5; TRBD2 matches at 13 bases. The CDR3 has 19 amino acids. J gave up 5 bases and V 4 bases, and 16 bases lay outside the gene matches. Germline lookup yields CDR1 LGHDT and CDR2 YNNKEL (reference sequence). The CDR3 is CASSRGWTSGSAPRETQYF. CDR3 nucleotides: TGTGCCAGCAGCCGAGGGTGGACTAGCGGGAGTGCCCCTAGGGAGACCCAGTACTTC.

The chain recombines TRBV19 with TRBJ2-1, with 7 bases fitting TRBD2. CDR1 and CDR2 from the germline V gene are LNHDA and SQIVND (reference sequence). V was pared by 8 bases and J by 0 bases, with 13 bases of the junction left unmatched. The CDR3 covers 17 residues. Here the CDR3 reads CASASLTSRSSYNEQFF. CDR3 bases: TGTGCCAGTGCGAGTCTGACTAGCCGGAGCTCCTACAATGAGCAGTTCTTC.

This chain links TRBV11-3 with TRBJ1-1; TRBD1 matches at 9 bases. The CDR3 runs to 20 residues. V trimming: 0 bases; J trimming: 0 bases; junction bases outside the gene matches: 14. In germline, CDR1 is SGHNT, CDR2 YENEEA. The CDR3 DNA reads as TGTGCCAGCAGCTTAGAAGGGGACAGGGCATTCGTATCCCTGAACACTGAAGCTTTCTTT. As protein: CASSLEGDRAFVSLNTEAFF.

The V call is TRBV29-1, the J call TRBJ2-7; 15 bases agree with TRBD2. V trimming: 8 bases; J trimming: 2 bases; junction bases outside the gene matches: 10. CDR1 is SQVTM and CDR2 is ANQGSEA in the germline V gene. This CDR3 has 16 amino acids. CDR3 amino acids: CSIRAGTSGRTYEQYF. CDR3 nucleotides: TGCAGCATAAGAGCCGGGACTAGCGGGAGGACCTACGAGCAGTACTTC.

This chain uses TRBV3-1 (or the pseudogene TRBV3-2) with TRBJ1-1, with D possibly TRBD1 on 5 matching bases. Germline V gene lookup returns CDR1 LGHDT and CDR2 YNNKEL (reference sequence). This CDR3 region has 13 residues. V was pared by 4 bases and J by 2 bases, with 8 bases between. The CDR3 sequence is CASSRQGNTEAFF. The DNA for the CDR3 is TGTGCCAGCAGCCGGCAGGGTAACACTGAAGCTTTCTTT.

The CDR3 sequence: CATYGTGGIDTQYF. CDR3 nucleotide sequence: TGTGCCACCTACGGCACAGGGGGCATAGATACGCAGTATTTT. The chain carries TRBV19 and TRBJ2-3; 9 nucleotides line up with TRBD1. V was clipped by 10 bases and J by 5 bases; unmatched bases: 10. The CDR3 is made up of 14 amino acids. Germline lookup yields CDR1 LNHDA and CDR2 SQIVND (reference sequence).

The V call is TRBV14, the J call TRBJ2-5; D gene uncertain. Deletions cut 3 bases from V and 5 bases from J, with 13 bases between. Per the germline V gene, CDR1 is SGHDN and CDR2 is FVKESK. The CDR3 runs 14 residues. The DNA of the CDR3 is TGTGCCAGCAGCCAGGTGAGATCGGAGGAGACCCAGTACTTC. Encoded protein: CASSQVRSEETQYF.

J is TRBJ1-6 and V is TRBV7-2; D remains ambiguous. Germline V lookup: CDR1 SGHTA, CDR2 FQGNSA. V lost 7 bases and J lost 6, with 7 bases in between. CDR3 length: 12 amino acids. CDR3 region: CASKGVNSPLHF. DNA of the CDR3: TGTGCCAGCAAGGGAGTTAATTCACCCCTCCACTTT.

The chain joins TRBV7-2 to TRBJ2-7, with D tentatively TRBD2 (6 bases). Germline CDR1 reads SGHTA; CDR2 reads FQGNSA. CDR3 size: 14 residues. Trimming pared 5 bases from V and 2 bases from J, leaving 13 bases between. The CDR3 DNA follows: TGTGCCAGCAGCCTAAATGGAGGGACCTACGAGCAGTACTTC. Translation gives CASSLNGGTYEQYF.

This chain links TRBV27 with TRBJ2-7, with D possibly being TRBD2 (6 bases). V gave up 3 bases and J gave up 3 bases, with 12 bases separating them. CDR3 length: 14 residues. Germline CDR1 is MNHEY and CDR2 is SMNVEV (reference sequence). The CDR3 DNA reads TGTGCCAGCAGTTTGGGGGGAACAGGCTACGAGCAGTACTTC. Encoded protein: CASSLGGTGYEQYF.

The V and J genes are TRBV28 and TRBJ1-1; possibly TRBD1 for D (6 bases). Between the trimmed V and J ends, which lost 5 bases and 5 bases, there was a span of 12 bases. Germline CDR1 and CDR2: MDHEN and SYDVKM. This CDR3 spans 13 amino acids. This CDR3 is CASSIGGGTEAFF. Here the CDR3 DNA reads TGTGCCAGCAGTATAGGGGGAGGGACTGAAGCTTTCTTT.

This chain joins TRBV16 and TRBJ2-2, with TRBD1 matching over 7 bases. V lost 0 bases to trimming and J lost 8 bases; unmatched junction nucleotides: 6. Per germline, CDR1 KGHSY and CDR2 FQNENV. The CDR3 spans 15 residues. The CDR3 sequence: CASSQSSRGRGELFF. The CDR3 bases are TGTGCCAGCAGCCAATCTTCGAGGGGGCGAGGGGAGCTGTTTTTT.

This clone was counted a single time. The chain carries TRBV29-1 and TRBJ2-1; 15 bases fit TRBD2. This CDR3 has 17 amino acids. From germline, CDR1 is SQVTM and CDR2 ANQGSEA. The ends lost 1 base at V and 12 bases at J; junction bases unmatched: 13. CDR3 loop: CSVEVPPGLAGGSGQFF. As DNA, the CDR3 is TGCAGCGTTGAAGTACCCCCGGGACTAGCGGGAGGATCAGGGCAGTTCTTC.

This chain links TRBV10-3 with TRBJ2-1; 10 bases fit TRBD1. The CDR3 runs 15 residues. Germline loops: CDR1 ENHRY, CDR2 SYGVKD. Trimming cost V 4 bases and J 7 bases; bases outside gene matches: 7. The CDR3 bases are TGTGCCATCAGTGCCAGGGACAGGGGCGAAAATGAGCAGTTCTTC. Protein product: CAISARDRGENEQFF.

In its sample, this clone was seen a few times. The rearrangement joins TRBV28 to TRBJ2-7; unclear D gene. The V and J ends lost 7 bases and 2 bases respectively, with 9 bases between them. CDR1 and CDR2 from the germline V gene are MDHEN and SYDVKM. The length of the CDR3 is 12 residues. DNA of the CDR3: TGTGCCAGCAATACAATCCCCTACGAGCAGTACTTC. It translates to CASNTIPYEQYF.

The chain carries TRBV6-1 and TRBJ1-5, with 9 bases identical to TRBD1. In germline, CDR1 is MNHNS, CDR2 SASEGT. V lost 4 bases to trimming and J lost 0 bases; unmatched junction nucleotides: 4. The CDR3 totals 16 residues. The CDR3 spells CASSVGQGFSNQPQHF. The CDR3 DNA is TGTGCCAGCAGTGTGGGACAGGGATTTAGCAATCAGCCCCAGCATTTT.

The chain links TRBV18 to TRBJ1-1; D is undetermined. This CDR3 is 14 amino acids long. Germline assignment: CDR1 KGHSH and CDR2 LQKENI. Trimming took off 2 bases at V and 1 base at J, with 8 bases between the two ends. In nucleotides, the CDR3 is TGTGCCAGCTCACCAGGAGGATCGAACACTGAAGCTTTCTTT. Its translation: CASSPGGSNTEAFF.

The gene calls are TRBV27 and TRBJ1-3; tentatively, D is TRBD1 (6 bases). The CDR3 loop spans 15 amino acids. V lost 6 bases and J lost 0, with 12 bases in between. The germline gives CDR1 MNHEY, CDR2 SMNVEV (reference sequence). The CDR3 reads CASSQGQSSGNTIYF. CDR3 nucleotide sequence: TGTGCCAGCAGCCAAGGACAGTCCTCTGGAAACACCATATATTTT.

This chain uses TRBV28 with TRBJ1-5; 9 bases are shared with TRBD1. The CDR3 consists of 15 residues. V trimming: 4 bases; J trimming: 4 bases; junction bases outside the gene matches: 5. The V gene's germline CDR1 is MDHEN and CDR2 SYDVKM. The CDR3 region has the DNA TGTGCCAGCAGTTCATCCGGGACAGGGAATCAGCCCCAGCATTTT. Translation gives CASSSSGTGNQPQHF.

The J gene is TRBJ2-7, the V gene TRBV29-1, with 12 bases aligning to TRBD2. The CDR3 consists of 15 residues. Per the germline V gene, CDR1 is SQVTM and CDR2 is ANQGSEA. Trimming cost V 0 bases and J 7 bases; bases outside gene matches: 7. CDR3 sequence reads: CSVEDRTSGRWEQYF. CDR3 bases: TGCAGCGTTGAAGATCGAACTAGCGGGAGGTGGGAGCAGTACTTC.

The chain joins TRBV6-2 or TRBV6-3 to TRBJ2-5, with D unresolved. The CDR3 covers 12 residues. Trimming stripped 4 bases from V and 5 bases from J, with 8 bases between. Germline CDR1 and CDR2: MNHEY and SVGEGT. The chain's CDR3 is CASSLNLETQYF. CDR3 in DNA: TGTGCCAGCAGTTTAAACTTGGAGACCCAGTACTTC.